This is a list of T cell receptor beta chains from one sample in a study of beta chain features in type 1 diabetes. TCRdb's copy holds only in-frame clones and misses some; the assay was immunoSEQ multiplex PCR. The sample lists 150,000 or so clones, roughly 10% occurring once. Input material: central memory CD4+ T cells from blood. Source of these receptors: a middle-aged woman in good health. The CDR3 runs from the conserved cysteine through the conserved F or W. The order of the fields is V gene, clone size, D gene, J gene, CDR3 protein, CDR3 DNA. D genes are given only for firm matches. Size is stated for part of the rows, as once, few or many counts, or as a class when the clone is expanded.

TRBV5-1	NA	NA	TRBJ1-1	CASSLEGHTEAFF	TGCGCCAGCAGCTTGGAGGGGCACACTGAAGCTTTCTTT
TRBV18	few	NA	TRBJ2-7	CASSILSGTYEQYF	TGTGCCAGCTCTATTCTATCCGGGACCTACGAGCAGTACTTC
TRBV6-5	few	TRBD1	TRBJ2-1	CASSYSRGQGTNEQFF	TGTGCCAGCAGTTACTCTAGGGGACAGGGTACAAATGAGCAGTTCTTC
TRBV28	few	NA	TRBJ1-2	CASGRDRLTGYTF	TGTGCCAGCGGGCGGGACCGCCTGACGGGCTACACCTTC
TRBV7-9	few	NA	TRBJ1-4	CASSLDIKREKLFF	TGTGCCAGCAGCTTAGACATCAAGAGGGAAAAACTGTTTTTT
TRBV27	many	NA	TRBJ1-2	CASSPQDSNYGYTF	TGTGCCAGCAGTCCACAGGACAGTAACTATGGCTACACCTTC
TRBV5-4	NA	NA	TRBJ1-4	CASRGHSNEKLFF	TGTGCCAGCAGGGGACATTCGAATGAAAAACTGTTTTTT
TRBV15	few	NA	TRBJ2-5	CATSRDQRGTQYF	TGTGCCACCAGCAGAGATCAAAGGGGGACCCAGTACTTC
TRBV6-6	NA	NA	TRBJ2-7	CASSHGLGPLRYEQYF	TGTGCCAGCAGCCACGGCTTGGGGCCACTACGCTACGAGCAGTACTTC
TRBV5-1	few	TRBD2	TRBJ2-3	CASSLRVAGADTQYF	TGCGCCAGCAGCTTAAGGGTAGCGGGGGCCGATACGCAGTATTTT
TRBV29-1	NA	TRBD1	TRBJ2-3	CSVDRTGADTQYF	TGCAGCGTGGACAGGACAGGGGCAGATACGCAGTATTTT
TRBV10-3	NA	TRBD1	TRBJ2-3	CAIRPGQGSDTQYF	TGTGCCATCAGGCCGGGACAGGGGTCAGATACGCAGTATTTT
TRBV5-4	NA	NA	TRBJ2-7	CASSQALKYEQYF	TGCGCCAGCAGCCAAGCTCTGAAGTACGAGCAGTACTTC
TRBV2	NA	NA	TRBJ2-2	CASGWRAYGELFF	TGTGCCAGCGGGTGGAGAGCATACGGGGAGCTGTTTTTT
TRBV4-1	many	NA	TRBJ2-5	CASSQVRGLEETQYF	TGCGCCAGCAGCCAAGTCCGCGGCCTAGAGGAGACCCAGTACTTC
TRBV5-4	few	NA	TRBJ1-2	CASSFQGRIVGYTF	TGTGCCAGCAGCTTTCAGGGTAGGATTGTCGGCTACACCTTC
TRBV5-1	NA	TRBD1	TRBJ2-1	CASSLVTGGNYEQFF	TGCGCCAGCAGCTTGGTCACAGGGGGCAACTATGAGCAGTTCTTC
TRBV29-1	many	TRBD1	TRBJ1-6	CSAKQGDNSPLHF	TGCAGCGCGAAACAGGGGGACAATTCACCCCTCCACTTT
TRBV4-1	NA	NA	TRBJ1-6	CASSQEVWDISHSPLHF	TGCGCCAGCAGCCAAGAAGTCTGGGACATCTCACATTCACCCCTCCACTTT
TRBV7-9	few	NA	TRBJ1-5	CASSLGDIQPQHF	TGTGCCAGCAGCCTGGGAGACATCCAGCCCCAGCATTTT
TRBV7-9	NA	NA	TRBJ1-2	CASSPGGDLGYTF	TGTGCCAGCAGCCCCGGCGGGGATTTAGGCTACACCTTC
TRBV9	NA	NA	TRBJ1-6	CASSVDPGGNSPLHF	TGTGCCAGCAGCGTAGATCCGGGCGGGAATTCACCCCTCCACTTT
TRBV6-5	NA	NA	TRBJ1-2	CASQVDGNNYGYTF	TGTGCCAGCCAGGTAGACGGAAACAACTATGGCTACACCTTC
TRBV16	NA	NA	TRBJ1-3	CASSWTETPMDTIYF	TGTGCCAGCAGCTGGACAGAAACTCCTATGGACACCATATATTTT
TRBV27	NA	NA	TRBJ1-4	CASSSTGWEKLFF	TGTGCCAGCAGCTCAACAGGGTGGGAAAAACTGTTTTTT
TRBV11-2	few	NA	TRBJ1-2	CASSTGVAGYTF	TGTGCCAGCAGCACCGGAGTCGCGGGCTACACCTTC
TRBV5-1	many	NA	TRBJ1-2	CASRSEGLIYGYTF	TGCGCCAGCAGATCGGAGGGACTCATCTATGGCTACACCTTC
TRBV5-4	NA	NA	TRBJ2-2	CASSLGPSRELFF	TGTGCCAGCAGCTTGGGGCCTTCGCGGGAGCTGTTTTTT
TRBV7-9	few	TRBD2	TRBJ2-5	CASSLTSGAGTQYF	TGTGCCAGCAGCCTGACTAGCGGGGCGGGGACCCAGTACTTC
TRBV7-9	NA	TRBD2	TRBJ2-7	CASSLIVTSGGNYEQYF	TGTGCCAGCAGCTTGATCGTGACTAGCGGGGGGAACTACGAGCAGTACTTC
TRBV6-5	NA	TRBD1	TRBJ2-7	CASSDGTGGSYEQYF	TGTGCCAGCAGCGACGGGACAGGGGGCTCATACGAGCAGTACTTC
TRBV19	NA	NA	TRBJ1-5	CASSIGRAGQPQHF	TGTGCCAGTAGTATCGGCAGGGCGGGGCAGCCCCAGCATTTT
TRBV4-3	few	NA	TRBJ2-1	CASSQDQGSYNEQFF	TGCGCCAGCAGCCAGGACCAGGGGTCCTACAATGAGCAGTTCTTC
TRBV6-5	few	NA	TRBJ2-2	CASSYGAATTGELFF	TGTGCCAGCAGTTACGGGGCCGCGACCACCGGGGAGCTGTTTTTT
TRBV28	NA	NA	TRBJ1-2	CASSLRHLSYGYTF	TGTGCCAGCAGTTTGAGGCATCTAAGCTATGGCTACACCTTC
TRBV19	few	TRBD1	TRBJ1-1	CASSPRTGSNTEAFF	TGTGCCAGTAGTCCAAGGACAGGATCGAACACTGAAGCTTTCTTT
TRBV2	few	NA	TRBJ1-4	CASSGRQGTNEKLFF	TGTGCCAGCAGCGGCAGGCAGGGCACTAATGAAAAACTGTTTTTT
TRBV7-9	NA	NA	TRBJ1-1	CASSLDVRLISEAFF	TGTGCCAGCAGCTTAGACGTCAGGCTGATCTCTGAAGCTTTCTTT
TRBV11-2	few	NA	TRBJ1-3	CASSWTDLPGNTIYF	TGTGCCAGCAGCTGGACAGATTTGCCTGGAAACACCATATATTTT
TRBV29-1	few	TRBD1	TRBJ1-3	CSASQGADGNTIYF	TGCAGCGCCTCACAGGGGGCAGACGGAAACACCATATATTTT
TRBV6-5	NA	TRBD1	TRBJ1-4	CASRSSGTANEKLFF	TGTGCCAGCAGATCGTCCGGGACAGCTAATGAAAAACTGTTTTTT
TRBV29-1	few	NA	TRBJ1-1	CSVAHGPNTEAFF	TGCAGCGTGGCTCATGGCCCAAACACTGAAGCTTTCTTT
TRBV11-2	NA	NA	TRBJ2-7	CASSLDLLGDYEQYF	TGTGCCAGCAGCTTAGATCTCCTGGGAGATTACGAGCAGTACTTC
TRBV5-4	few	NA	TRBJ1-2	CASTLDAPYGYTF	TGTGCCAGCACCCTAGACGCACCGTATGGCTACACCTTC
TRBV7-9	many	NA	TRBJ2-7	CASTAGTYEQYF	TGTGCCAGCACCGCCGGGACCTACGAGCAGTACTTC
TRBV7-2	NA	NA	TRBJ2-7	CASSVRGEQYF	TGTGCCAGCAGTGTGCGGGGCGAGCAGTACTTC
TRBV2	NA	TRBD1	TRBJ2-3	CASSPDRGTDTLYF	TGTGCCAGCAGTCCGGACAGGGGGACAGATACGCTGTATTTT
TRBV7-2	few	NA	TRBJ2-3	CASSQRGTDTQYF	TGTGCCAGCAGCCAACGGGGCACAGATACGCAGTATTTT
TRBV11-2	many	TRBD2	TRBJ2-3	CASSPQGGMRADTQYF	TGTGCCAGCAGCCCCCAGGGAGGGATGAGGGCAGATACGCAGTATTTT
TRBV15	many	TRBD1	TRBJ2-5	CATQGAGETQYF	TGTGCCACTCAGGGGGCTGGGGAGACCCAGTACTTC
TRBV9	few	TRBD1	TRBJ2-5	CASSPRTGGWETQYF	TGTGCCAGCAGCCCACGGACAGGGGGCTGGGAGACCCAGTACTTC